The 26 T cell receptor beta chains reported below all come from one sample, sequenced in a study of blood T cell repertoires in COVID-19. Only in-frame clones appear in the TCRdb table, and some are missing; sequencing was by immunoSEQ multiplex PCR. The sample consists of 55,000 to 75,000 clones, more than 75% of them appearing once. Input material: peripheral blood. These receptors were obtained from a human donor in a cohort sampled during active COVID-19.

The chain employs TRBV6-5 and TRBJ1-2; 9 bases fit TRBD1. V shed 6 bases and J 5 bases; nucleotides not matched to a gene: 1. Germline CDR1 is MNHEY and CDR2 is SVGAGI. The CDR3 is made up of 12 amino acids. CDR3 residues: CASRGTGYGYTF. The CDR3 DNA is TGTGCCAGCAGGGGGACAGGGTATGGCTACACCTTC.

The V and J genes are TRBV15 and TRBJ1-4, with TRBD1 as a possible D gene (5 bases). CDR3 size: 15 residues. Germline CDR1 and CDR2: LNHNV and YYDKDF (reference sequence). V lost 3 bases and J 6 bases, leaving 14 bases between the germline ends. The CDR3, as DNA: TGTGCCACCAGCAGCCCGGTCCAAGGGGATGAAAAACTGTTTTTT. It yields the protein CATSSPVQGDEKLFF. The variable domain in full, with the rest retrieved from reference TRBV15 and TRBJ1-4, is DAMVIQNPRYQVTQFGKPVTLSCSQTLNHNVMYWYQQKSSQAPKLLFHYYDKDFNNEADTPDNFQSRRPNTSFCFLDIRSPGLGDTAMYLCATSSPVQGDEKLFFGSGTQLSVL.

This sequence joins TRBV13 and TRBJ2-2; D possibly corresponds to TRBD1 (6 bases). The germline gives CDR1 PRHDT, CDR2 FYEKMQ (reference sequence). V lost 5 bases, J lost 0 bases, and 13 bases lay in between. The CDR3 totals 16 residues. The CDR3 sequence: CASSVRAGANTGELFF. The CDR3 nucleotides read TGTGCCAGCAGCGTGCGAGCAGGGGCGAACACCGGGGAGCTGTTTTTT.

This chain connects TRBV27 to TRBJ2-1; 7 bases map to TRBD2. With V trimmed by 4 bases and J by 9 bases, 3 bases remained unmatched. Germline assignment: CDR1 MNHEY and CDR2 SMNVEV (reference sequence). The CDR3 loop spans 12 amino acids. CDR3 sequence reads: CASSSAGSEQFF. CDR3 DNA: TGTGCCAGCAGTTCAGCGGGAAGTGAGCAGTTCTTC.

The CDR3 nucleotides are TGTGCCAGCAGCCTGGACGTTCTCTCTAGCTCAGATACGCAGTATTTT. Its translation is CASSLDVLSSSDTQYF. The V call is TRBV6-2 or TRBV6-3, the J call TRBJ2-3; D is perhaps TRBD2 (5 bases). Between the trimmed V and J ends, which lost 6 bases and 4 bases, there was a span of 20 bases. The CDR3 has 16 amino acids. The germline CDR1 and CDR2 sequences are MNHEY and SVGEGT.

The V gene is TRBV3-1 (or the pseudogene TRBV3-2), the J gene TRBJ1-1, with a weak D call TRBD1 (5 bases). CDR3 length: 15 amino acids. Trimming shortened V by 4 bases and J by 6 bases, and 18 bases separated the two germline ends. Germline CDR1 reads LGHDT; CDR2 reads YNNKEL (reference sequence). In DNA form, the CDR3 reads TGTGCCAGCAGCCCTTCAAGGGGAATGTCGGCTGAAGCTTTCTTT. Translated: CASSPSRGMSAEAFF.

The CDR3 sequence is CASSLGAGIGELFF. As DNA, the CDR3 is TGTGCCAGCAGCTTAGGGGCAGGAATCGGGGAGCTGTTTTTT. J is TRBJ2-2 and V is TRBV13; D ambiguous. This CDR3 has 14 residues. Trimming cost V 0 bases and J 7 bases, with 9 bases left between them. Germline V CDR1 and CDR2: PRHDT, FYEKMQ (reference sequence).

The chain uses TRBV10-3 and TRBJ2-7; D is unclear. Germline-derived CDR1 and CDR2 are ENHRY and SYGVKD. The CDR3 consists of 14 residues. V was trimmed by 4 bases and J by 4 bases, leaving 14 bases between them. The CDR3 reads CAISGPRGSYEQYF. The CDR3 DNA follows: TGTGCCATCAGTGGCCCGCGCGGAAGTTACGAGCAGTACTTC.

The rearrangement uses TRBV28 and TRBJ2-7; D remains ambiguous. The CDR3 consists of 14 residues. Germline CDR1 is MDHEN and CDR2 is SYDVKM. The ends were cut back, 4 bases at V and 1 base at J, with 11 bases in the middle. The CDR3, as DNA: TGTGCCAGCAGTTCCCGGGTCTCTTCCTACGAGCAGTACTTC. It yields the protein CASSSRVSSYEQYF.

The V gene is TRBV12-3 or TRBV12-4, the J gene TRBJ1-2; no reliable D call. This CDR3 is 12 amino acids long. The V end was cut by 6 bases, the J end by 4 bases, with 9 bases between. The CDR3 nucleotides read TGTGCCAGCAGGGGGAGGTCCTATGGCTACACCTTC. It encodes CASRGRSYGYTF.

This chain connects TRBV7-9 to TRBJ1-4; D call uncertain. The germline CDR1 and CDR2 sequences are SEHNR and FQNEAQ (reference sequence). This CDR3 has 17 residues. The ends were cut back, 2 bases at V and 8 bases at J, with 21 bases in the middle. CDR3 coding DNA: TGTGCCAGCAGCTTATTTCCGAGGCCTCCCGCGGGAGAAAAACTGTTTTTT. It codes for CASSLFPRPPAGEKLFF.

The V call is TRBV30, the J call TRBJ1-2; D uncertain. Germline lookup yields CDR1 GTSNPN and CDR2 SVGIG (reference sequence). Deletions cut 4 bases from V and 8 bases from J, with 17 bases between. This CDR3 is built from 13 residues. The CDR3 nucleotides read TGTGCCTGGACGCACTTGGGCCCTTCGGGCTACACCTTC. As protein: CAWTHLGPSGYTF.

The chain carries TRBV6-7 and TRBJ2-3; perhaps TRBD2 as D (7 bases). TRBV6-7 is an ORF, with its function uncertain. Trimming took 8 bases from V and 5 from J, leaving 20 bases between them. The CDR3 covers 15 residues. CDR3 loop: CASGFHGGQGDTQYF. The CDR3, as DNA: TGTGCCAGCGGTTTTCACGGGGGGCAGGGAGATACGCAGTATTTT.

This chain links TRBV7-9 with TRBJ1-4; 7 nucleotides align to TRBD1. There are 18 residues in the CDR3. Germline CDR1 and CDR2: SEHNR and FQNEAQ (reference sequence). The J segment lost 3 bases and the V segment lost 5 bases, leaving 15 bases of the junction unmatched. The CDR3 DNA sequence: TGTGCCAGCAGCCACCGAGATAAAAGGGACAGAGCTAATGAAAAACTGTTTTTT. Encoded protein: CASSHRDKRDRANEKLFF.

The chain employs TRBV7-6 and TRBJ2-2; D might be TRBD2 (7 bases). Germline lookup yields CDR1 SGHVS and CDR2 FNYEAQ. This CDR3 comprises 19 residues. V shed 5 bases and J shed 0 bases, with 22 bases lying between them. Here the CDR3 DNA reads TGTGCCAGCAGCACTAGGGGGGGAGGTCAAAACGCGAACACCGGGGAGCTGTTTTTT. Protein: CASSTRGGGQNANTGELFF.

The rearrangement uses TRBV4-2 and TRBJ2-4; D is perhaps TRBD2 (6 bases). V dropped 2 bases and J dropped 7 bases, with 15 bases sitting between them. CDR3 length: 15 amino acids. Germline loops: CDR1 LGHNA, CDR2 YNFKEQ. Here the CDR3 DNA reads TGTGCCAGCAGCCAACGCGGGGACCCTAAGAACATTCAGTACTTC. Its protein product is CASSQRGDPKNIQYF.

J is TRBJ1-1 and V is TRBV20-1; TRBD1 is a possible D gene (5 bases). V lost 3 bases and J 0 bases, leaving 17 bases between the germline ends. Germline V gene lookup returns CDR1 DFQATT and CDR2 SNEGSKA (reference sequence). This CDR3 is built from 16 residues. The CDR3, as DNA: TGCAGTGCTAGTGGCCCTGACAGATACTTGAACACTGAAGCTTTCTTT. Its protein is CSASGPDRYLNTEAFF.

This clone was counted a single time. The chain recombines TRBV6-5 with TRBJ1-1; 10 bases map to TRBD1. Germline assignment: CDR1 MNHEY and CDR2 SVGAGI. V dropped 0 bases and J dropped 0; count of bases not matched to a gene: 1. The length of the CDR3 is 16 residues. CDR3 sequence: CASSYSGTGVNTEAFF. The CDR3, as DNA: TGTGCCAGCAGTTACTCTGGGACAGGGGTGAACACTGAAGCTTTCTTT.

The J gene is TRBJ2-1, the V gene TRBV4-3, with 8 bases fitting TRBD2. The CDR3 loop spans 17 amino acids. V was clipped by 1 base and J by 0 bases; unmatched bases: 5. Germline V gene data show CDR1 as LGHNA and CDR2 as YSLEER. CDR3 coding DNA: TGCGCCAGCAGCCAAGCTGCACTAGCGGCCTCCTACAATGAGCAGTTCTTC. Translated, it gives CASSQAALAASYNEQFF.

The chain is built from TRBV19 and TRBJ1-2; no firm D call. This CDR3 region has 14 residues. Deletions cut 3 bases from V and 4 bases from J, with 12 bases between. Germline V CDR1 and CDR2: LNHDA, SQIVND (reference sequence). The CDR3 region is CASSISRESYGYTF. For the CDR3, the DNA is TGTGCCAGTAGTATTTCGAGGGAAAGCTATGGCTACACCTTC.

This clone was detected only a few times. The chain uses TRBV19 and TRBJ1-2; tentatively, D is TRBD1 (5 bases). Trimming removed 4 bases at V and 2 bases at J, with 14 bases between. This CDR3 is 15 amino acids long. Germline V lookup: CDR1 LNHDA, CDR2 SQIVND (reference sequence). CDR3 protein: CASSTGTRGNYGYTF. The CDR3 bases are TGTGCCAGTAGTACAGGGACCCGGGGGAACTATGGCTACACCTTC. The full variable domain, rest sourced from reference TRBV19 and TRBJ1-2, is DGGITQSPKYLFRKEGQNVTLSCEQNLNHDAMYWYRQDPGQGLRLIYYSQIVNDFQKGDIAEGYSVSREKKESFPLTVTSAQKNPTAFYLCASSTGTRGNYGYTFGSGTRLTVV.

The genes are TRBV7-6 and TRBJ2-4, with a weak D call TRBD1 (6 bases). The V gene's germline CDR1 is SGHVS and CDR2 FNYEAQ. The germline V and J ends were trimmed by 4 bases and 8 bases, with 21 bases remaining between them. This CDR3 contains 16 residues. The CDR3 DNA sequence: TGTGCCAGCAGCTCAAGGGTCGCGGAGGACAGAGACATTCAGTACTTC. This sequence encodes CASSSRVAEDRDIQYF.

The rearrangement links TRBV5-6 to TRBJ1-2; D possibly corresponds to TRBD1 (6 bases). The V and J ends lost 6 bases and 0 bases respectively, with 15 bases between them. The germline gives CDR1 SGHDT, CDR2 YYEEEE. This CDR3 has 15 amino acids. The CDR3 loop is CASTPSPGANYGYTF. The CDR3 DNA is TGTGCCAGCACCCCATCGCCAGGGGCTAACTATGGCTACACCTTC.

The rearrangement links TRBV9 to TRBJ2-7, with TRBD1 matching 7 bases. CDR3 length: 15 amino acids. CDR1 is SGDLS and CDR2 is YYNGEE in the germline V gene. J was trimmed by 4 bases and V by 4 bases; bases with no gene match: 11. This CDR3 reads CASSRTPGQSYEQYF. Here the CDR3 DNA reads TGTGCCAGCAGCCGGACTCCGGGACAGTCATACGAGCAGTACTTC.

This chain uses TRBV5-1 with TRBJ1-3; no clear D gene. CDR1 and CDR2 from the germline V gene are SGHRS and YFSETQ. With 0 bases removed from V and 0 bases from J, the gap between germline ends came to 10 bases. This CDR3 spans 16 amino acids. The CDR3 DNA reads as TGCGCCAGCAGCTTGGACAACGGCGGCTCTGGAAACACCATATATTTT. It specifies CASSLDNGGSGNTIYF.

The genes are TRBV13 and TRBJ2-7, with TRBD1 matching 7 bases. V shed 5 bases, J shed 6 bases, and the junction held 10 bases outside the gene matches. This CDR3 contains 14 residues. Germline V gene lookup returns CDR1 PRHDT and CDR2 FYEKMQ (reference sequence). CDR3 amino acids: CASSGRQGRSEQYF. The CDR3 DNA reads as TGTGCCAGCAGCGGGCGACAGGGTAGGAGCGAGCAGTACTTC.